Presented here are 13 T cell receptor beta chains from one specimen sequenced in a study of a mutant IDH1 vaccine in newly diagnosed glioma. The time point denotes: baseline, week 1 (first vaccination visit). Treatment: pre-vaccination baseline after standard-of-care therapy. TCRdb's copy holds only in-frame clones and misses some; the assay was immunoSEQ multiplex PCR. This sample has some 87,000 clones, with 80% found just once. Here the sequenced sample was PBMCs, taken from a glioma patient treated with radiotherapy, temozolomide or both. Source of these receptors: a man between 40 and 49 years old with glioma.

As DNA, the CDR3 is TGTGCCAGCTCACCACTTGGCGCAGGGGGCGAATCTGGAAACACCATATATTTT. Translating gives CASSPLGAGGESGNTIYF. The chain carries TRBV18 and TRBJ1-3, with TRBD1 matching over 8 bases. From germline, CDR1 is KGHSH and CDR2 LQKENI. CDR3 length: 18 residues. Trimming removed 1 base from V and 1 base from J; junction bases left unmatched: 9.

This chain uses TRBV5-1 with TRBJ2-1, with 10 bases aligning to TRBD1. Germline V lookup: CDR1 SGHRS, CDR2 YFSETQ. V was pared by 0 bases and J by 7 bases, with 4 bases of the junction left unmatched. This CDR3 spans 15 amino acids. The CDR3 here is CASSLGQGAGNEQFF. The CDR3 DNA is TGCGCCAGCAGCTTGGGACAGGGGGCTGGGAATGAGCAGTTCTTC.

This chain joins TRBV19 and TRBJ2-3; 8 bases fit TRBD2. V lost 2 bases to trimming and J lost 0 bases; unmatched junction nucleotides: 1. This CDR3 spans 15 amino acids. Per the germline V gene, CDR1 is LNHDA and CDR2 is SQIVND (reference sequence). The CDR3 loop is CASSITSGSTDTQYF. The CDR3 nucleotides are TGTGCCAGTAGTATAACTAGCGGAAGCACAGATACGCAGTATTTT. The full variable domain, its missing parts supplied by reference TRBV19 and TRBJ2-3, is DGGITQSPKYLFRKEGQNVTLSCEQNLNHDAMYWYRQDPGQGLRLIYYSQIVNDFQKGDIAEGYSVSREKKESFPLTVTSAQKNPTAFYLCASSITSGSTDTQYFGPGTRLTVL.

The chain combines TRBV7-2 with TRBJ2-5; D unresolved. Trimming took off 5 bases at V and 7 bases at J, with 20 bases between the two ends. The CDR3 is 15 residues long. The V gene's germline CDR1 is SGHTA and CDR2 FQGNSA. The CDR3 DNA reads TGTGCCAGCAGCCGGACCTCGGGCAGTAGAACGACCCAGTACTTC. Its protein product is CASSRTSGSRTTQYF. Supplemented by reference TRBV7-2 and TRBJ2-5, the full variable domain reads GAGVSQSPSNKVTEKGKDVELRCDPISGHTALYWYRQSLGQGLEFLIYFQGNSAPDKSGLPSDRFSAERTGGSVSTLTIQRTQQEDSAVYLCASSRTSGSRTTQYFGPGTRLLVL.

A few counts support this clone. This chain joins TRBV28 and TRBJ1-5; 8 nucleotides agree with TRBD1. The V gene end was trimmed by 6 bases and the J gene end by 7 bases; junction bases not matched to a gene: 8. The CDR3 runs to 14 residues. Germline V gives CDR1 MDHEN, CDR2 SYDVKM. CDR3 amino acids: CASSTIRGRQPQHF. The CDR3 DNA reads TGTGCCAGCAGCACTATCAGGGGGCGACAGCCCCAGCATTTT.

This clone was counted a single time. The rearrangement links TRBV11-2 to TRBJ1-3; D is possibly TRBD1 (6 bases). This CDR3 region has 18 residues. Germline CDR1 reads SGHAT; CDR2 reads FQNNGV. V lost 2 bases and J 0 bases, leaving 17 bases between the germline ends. CDR3 sequence reads: CASSLWGGRPLSGNTIYF. CDR3 sequence (DNA): TGTGCCAGCAGCTTATGGGGGGGCAGACCTCTCTCTGGAAACACCATATATTTT.

V usage is TRBV9 and J usage is TRBJ2-5; no clear D gene. This CDR3 has 14 residues. The germline V gene has CDR1 SGDLS and CDR2 YYNGEE. V was clipped by 0 bases and J by 5 bases, with 11 bases between them. CDR3 residues: CASSVGVARETQYF. DNA for the CDR3: TGTGCCAGCAGCGTAGGGGTCGCACGGGAGACCCAGTACTTC.

The CDR3 protein is CASSSKNTGELFF. The DNA of the CDR3 is TGTGCCAGCAGCTCCAAGAACACCGGGGAGCTGTTTTTT. The J gene is TRBJ2-2, the V gene TRBV7-2; no clear D gene. The V gene's germline CDR1 is SGHTA and CDR2 FQGNSA. The CDR3 consists of 13 residues. The V and J ends lost 4 bases and 1 base respectively, with 4 bases between them. Full variable domain (outside the CDR3, taken from reference TRBV7-2 and TRBJ2-2): GAGVSQSPSNKVTEKGKDVELRCDPISGHTALYWYRQSLGQGLEFLIYFQGNSAPDKSGLPSDRFSAERTGGSVSTLTIQRTQQEDSAVYLCASSSKNTGELFFGEGSRLTVL.

This sequence joins TRBV9 and TRBJ1-4, with a possible D match to TRBD1 (5 bases). V was clipped by 2 bases and J by 5 bases, with 13 bases between them. From germline, CDR1 is SGDLS and CDR2 YYNGEE. The CDR3 loop spans 15 amino acids. CDR3 loop: CASSVTGRVNEKLFF. In nucleotides, the CDR3 is TGTGCCAGCAGCGTCACAGGCCGGGTGAATGAAAAACTGTTTTTT.

V usage is TRBV4-1 and J usage is TRBJ2-1; 9 positions agree with TRBD2. The CDR3 consists of 20 residues. J gave up 0 bases and V 0 bases, and 12 bases lay outside the gene matches. Germline V CDR1 and CDR2: MGHRA, YSYEKL. CDR3 coding DNA: TGCGCCAGCAGCCAAGATTTGGCTAGCGGGGAAATTAGCTCCTACAATGAGCAGTTCTTC. It codes for CASSQDLASGEISSYNEQFF.

The chain employs TRBV7-2 and TRBJ2-4; D remains ambiguous. The V gene lost 5 bases and the J gene lost 7 bases, with 12 bases spanning the gap. The CDR3 is made up of 13 amino acids. Germline V gives CDR1 SGHTA, CDR2 FQGNSA. The CDR3 protein is CASSRDGPNIQYF. DNA for the CDR3: TGTGCCAGCAGCCGAGACGGGCCCAACATTCAGTACTTC.

This chain joins TRBV2 and TRBJ2-5, with TRBD1 identical over 8 bases. The J call may be faulty, since TRBJ2-7 better matches the DNA end. Per germline, CDR1 SNHLY and CDR2 FYNNEI. This CDR3 is built from 16 residues. CDR3 in DNA: TGTGCCAGCAGTGGACGAGGACAGGGTAGAGCCTACGAGCAGTACTTC. This encodes CASSGRGQGRAYEQYF.

The V and J genes are TRBV5-1 and TRBJ2-1; 7 bases align to TRBD2. V lost 4 bases, J lost 7 bases, and 5 bases stayed unmatched. CDR1 and CDR2 from the germline V gene are SGHRS and YFSETQ. The CDR3 length is 13 residues. CDR3 DNA: TGCGCCAGCAGCCCCATCGGGGGGAATGAGCAGTTCTTC. It codes for CASSPIGGNEQFF.